One sample yielded the 24 T cell receptor beta chains listed below, sequenced in a study of blood T cells in healthy people across ages (dated by TCRdb to the mid-2010s). The method behind the library was 5' RACE. The reads were generated on an Illumina HiSeq 2500. A second 7 to 11 cycle PCR used a sample-barcoded 5' primer and a J-beta primer mix. TCRdb trimmed the raw reads at Q25, called clones with MiXCR and kept productive beta chains. When rows share a CDR3 protein, they turn into one entry using the most common DNA and genes. This sample has about 840,000 distinct CDR3 sequences in its table, and 25% to 30% of those were observed once. The top ten constitute roughly 10% of the sample. This same sample was also taken into another study, of T cells of mothers and their children.

The specimen was blood. The receptor set was obtained from a woman in her thirties or forties in good health.

This clonotype was seen repeatedly, ten times or more. In nucleotides, the CDR3 is TGTGCCAGCAGCCTCCTCCCAGCCCAAGAGACCCAGTACTTC. The encoded protein is CASSLLPAQETQYF. V is TRBV7-8 and J is TRBJ2-5; no firm D call. Trimming removed 5 bases at V and 1 base at J, with 11 bases between. CDR1 and CDR2 from the germline V gene are SGHVS and FQNEAQ. This CDR3 region has 14 residues.

About this clonotype: The junction departs from germline at one end; a sequencing error may be responsible. The chain carries TRBV18 and TRBJ2-5, with D possibly being TRBD2 (5 bases). CDR1 is KGHSH and CDR2 is LQKENI in the germline V gene. The CDR3 extends over 13 amino acids. The CDR3 loop reads CASSPWDGETRYF. CDR3 nucleotides: TGTGCCAGCTCACCGTGGGATGGGGAGACCCGGTACTTC.

This chain's CDR3 is CASSQRAILAGGSYEQYF. As DNA, the CDR3 is TGTGCCAGCAGCCAAAGGGCAATCCTAGCAGGAGGATCCTACGAGCAGTACTTC. The chain employs TRBV27 and TRBJ2-7; a possible D gene is TRBD2 (5 bases). CDR1 MNHEY and CDR2 SMNVEV come from the germline V gene (reference sequence). The length of the CDR3 is 18 residues. V was shortened by 6 bases and J by 1 base, with 25 bases between the two germline ends.

The genes are TRBV5-1 and TRBJ2-2; tentative D call: TRBD2 (6 bases). Germline V gives CDR1 SGHRS, CDR2 YFSETQ. V was shortened by 2 bases and J by 2 bases, with 10 bases between the two germline ends. This CDR3 has 15 residues. DNA of the CDR3: TGCGCCAGCAGCTTCGCAGGACTAAACACCGGGGAGCTGTTTTTT. It encodes CASSFAGLNTGELFF.

As regards this clonotype: This may be a read error: a much more frequent sequence differs by one nucleotide. V gene TRBV29-1 combines with J gene TRBJ2-1; a possible D gene is TRBD2 (6 bases). The CDR3 runs 10 residues. CDR1 SQVTM and CDR2 ANQGSEA come from the germline V gene. This chain's CDR3 is CSAGGNEQCF. The CDR3 nucleotides are TGCAGCGCTGGGGGGAATGAGCAGTGCTTC.

The genes are TRBV7-3 and TRBJ1-1; no definite D call. The V and J ends lost 5 bases and 6 bases respectively, with 16 bases between them. Germline V gene sequence: CDR1 SGHTA, CDR2 FQGTGA. The CDR3 totals 14 residues. The CDR3 DNA follows: TGTGCCAGCAGCCCCGGGGTCACAGACCCTGAAGCTTTCTTT. Protein sequence: CASSPGVTDPEAFF.

This clonotype was observed a few times. The V and J genes are TRBV2 and TRBJ2-3; D is possibly TRBD1 (5 bases). The CDR3 covers 16 residues. V lost 7 bases and J lost 0, with 17 bases in between. Germline V lookup: CDR1 SNHLY, CDR2 FYNNEI. The CDR3 reads CASTEILQDSTDTQYF. The CDR3 nucleotides read TGTGCCAGCACCGAAATACTACAGGATAGCACAGATACGCAGTATTTT. Filled out from reference TRBV2 and TRBJ2-3, the complete variable domain reads EPEVTQTPSHQVTQMGQEVILRCVPISNHLYFYWYRQILGQKVEFLVSFYNNEISEKSEIFDDQFSVERPDGSNFTLKIRSTKLEDSAMYFCASTEILQDSTDTQYFGPGTRLTVL.

The chain carries TRBV19 and TRBJ2-7, with D possibly being TRBD1 (5 bases). CDR3 length: 14 residues. Germline CDR1 is LNHDA and CDR2 is SQIVND (reference sequence). With 4 bases removed from V and 2 bases from J, the gap between germline ends came to 12 bases. In nucleotides, the CDR3 is TGTGCCAGTAGTAGAAGGGGAAACACCTACGAGCAGTACTTC. Translation gives CASSRRGNTYEQYF.

Only a few counts were recorded for this clonotype. The gene calls are TRBV6-1 and TRBJ1-2; 10 positions match TRBD1. This CDR3 has 13 residues. V lost 8 bases to trimming and J lost 8 bases; unmatched junction nucleotides: 8. CDR1 and CDR2 from the germline V gene are MNHNS and SASEGT. CDR3 in DNA: TGTGCCAGCTGGACAGGGGGGATGGGGGGCTACACCTTC. It encodes CASWTGGMGGYTF.

This chain joins TRBV15 and TRBJ2-3; unclear D gene. Between the trimmed V and J ends, which lost 3 bases and 4 bases, there was a span of 8 bases. Germline V gene data show CDR1 as LNHNV and CDR2 as YYDKDF (reference sequence). The CDR3 consists of 13 residues. This CDR3 is CATSSHYADTQYF. The CDR3 nucleotides read TGTGCCACCAGCAGCCATTACGCAGATACGCAGTATTTT.

This clonotype was picked up one time. The genes are TRBV18 and TRBJ2-3; TRBD2 matches 10 bases. Germline V gene data show CDR1 as KGHSH and CDR2 as LQKENI. Germline trimming cut 3 bases from V and 3 bases from J; bases unmatched to any gene: 12. The CDR3 is 18 residues long. CDR3 loop: CASSPRPGASGGTDTQYF. As DNA, the CDR3 is TGTGCCAGCTCACCCCGGCCTGGGGCTAGCGGGGGTACAGATACGCAGTATTTT.

The chain uses TRBV5-1 and TRBJ2-1; D may be TRBD2 (6 bases). Trimming removed 4 bases at V and 7 bases at J, with 15 bases between. The germline V gene encodes CDR1 SGHRS and CDR2 YFSETQ. This CDR3 comprises 14 residues. The CDR3 sequence: CASSPWLANNEQFF. For the CDR3, the DNA is TGCGCCAGCAGCCCCTGGCTAGCGAATAATGAGCAGTTCTTC.

The chain is built from TRBV7-9 and TRBJ2-6; D gene ambiguous. V lost 7 bases and J lost 4, with 8 bases in between. Germline V lookup: CDR1 SEHNR, CDR2 FQNEAQ (reference sequence). This CDR3 comprises 13 residues. CDR3 protein: CASTSMGANVLTF. In DNA, the CDR3 is TGTGCCAGCACCTCCATGGGGGCCAACGTCCTGACTTTC.

This sequence joins TRBV20-1 and TRBJ2-3, with D possibly matching TRBD2 (6 bases). V was trimmed by 8 bases and J by 3 bases, leaving 12 bases between them. Germline V gene data show CDR1 as DFQATT and CDR2 as SNEGSKA (reference sequence). The CDR3 totals 12 residues. The CDR3 nucleotides are TGCAGTCGGGGGTTGATTACAGATACGCAGTATTTT. This codes for CSRGLITDTQYF.

This clonotype was observed a handful of times. The chain links TRBV20-1 to TRBJ1-2, with D perhaps TRBD1 (5 bases). This CDR3 has 14 residues. V lost 2 bases to trimming and J lost 6 bases, with 16 bases between them. Germline V gives CDR1 DFQATT, CDR2 SNEGSKA (reference sequence). CDR3 nucleotide sequence: TGCAGTGCTAGAACTCGCCTGACAGTCGATGGCTACACCTTC. This encodes CSARTRLTVDGYTF.

For this clonotype: A much larger clone sits a single nucleotide away, making a read error possible. The CDR3 does not end in the conserved phenylalanine or tryptophan, so this is likely a read error. The V gene is TRBV5-6, the J gene TRBJ2-3, with 7 bases fitting TRBD2. Germline CDR1 is SGHDT and CDR2 is YYEEEE. V shed 4 bases, J shed 1 base, and the junction held 3 bases outside the gene matches. This CDR3 has 14 residues. The CDR3 loop is CASSAGLRTDTQYL. The CDR3 nucleotides are TGTGCCAGCAGCGCGGGACTACGCACAGATACGCAGTATCTT.

This rearrangement joins TRBV20-1 to TRBJ2-1; D gene unclear. The CDR3 length is 12 residues. V dropped 4 bases and J dropped 2 bases, with 6 bases sitting between them. CDR1 and CDR2 (germline): DFQATT, SNEGSKA (reference sequence). CDR3 sequence reads: CSATLAYNEQFF. The CDR3 DNA follows: TGCAGTGCTACGCTCGCCTACAATGAGCAGTTCTTC.

A single count supports this clonotype. The chain joins TRBV6-6 to TRBJ2-3, with D perhaps matching TRBD1 (5 bases). Germline V gives CDR1 MNHNY, CDR2 SVGAGI (reference sequence). CDR3 size: 14 residues. V was clipped by 7 bases and J by 4 bases, with 15 bases between them. The CDR3 DNA follows: TGTGCCAGCACCTACCAGGGTGGGCCAGATACGCAGTATTTT. It is translated as CASTYQGGPDTQYF.

Ten or more counts support this clonotype. The chain is built from TRBV9 and TRBJ2-7; maybe TRBD1 (6 bases). The CDR3 runs 14 residues. V dropped 3 bases and J dropped 2 bases, with 12 bases sitting between them. Per the germline V gene, CDR1 is SGDLS and CDR2 is YYNGEE. CDR3 nucleotides: TGTGCCAGCAGCGCATGGGACACCCCCTACGAGCAGTACTTC. As protein: CASSAWDTPYEQYF. Full variable domain (missing parts from reference TRBV9 and TRBJ2-7): DSGVTQTPKHLITATGQRVTLRCSPRSGDLSVYWYQQSLDQGLQFLIQYYNGEERAKGNILERFSAQQFPDLHSELNLSSLELGDSALYFCASSAWDTPYEQYFGPGTRLTVT.

In its sample, this clonotype was seen a few times. The V gene is TRBV10-3, the J gene TRBJ2-3, with D possibly matching TRBD2 (7 bases). CDR1 is ENHRY and CDR2 is SYGVKD in the germline V gene. The CDR3 covers 14 residues. The germline V and J ends were trimmed by 2 bases and 8 bases, with 14 bases remaining between them. CDR3: CAISEGRGGGTQYF. The CDR3 DNA reads TGTGCCATCAGTGAGGGCAGGGGAGGGGGTACGCAGTATTTT.

The chain has TRBV7-2 and TRBJ2-5, with TRBD2 identical over 11 bases. Germline-derived CDR1 and CDR2 are SGHTA and FQGNSA. The V gene end was trimmed by 5 bases and the J gene end by 4 bases; junction bases not matched to a gene: 12. This CDR3 contains 17 residues. Written as DNA, the CDR3 is TGTGCCAGCAGCCCAGGGGTAGCGGGGGGGCCTAGAGAGACCCAGTACTTC. This gives the protein CASSPGVAGGPRETQYF.

As regards this clonotype: One base away lies a much larger clone, so this may be a sequencing read error. The chain recombines TRBV25-1 with TRBJ2-7; 7 bases map to TRBD2. The DNA end lines up better with TRBJ2-5; the J call may be wrong. The CDR3 totals 15 residues. Germline V gene data show CDR1 as MGHDK and CDR2 as SYGVNS. The CDR3: CASSEMRGTQETQYF. DNA for the CDR3: TGTGCCAGCAGTGAAATGCGGGGGACCCAAGAGACCCAGTACTTC.

The gene calls are TRBV27 and TRBJ2-1; a weak D match, TRBD1 (5 bases). The V gene lost 7 bases and the J gene lost 7 bases, with 14 bases spanning the gap. This CDR3 contains 13 residues. CDR1 and CDR2 (germline): MNHEY, SMNVEV (reference sequence). The CDR3, as DNA: TGTGCCAGCACCAAAAGGGGTAGAAATGAGCAGTTCTTC. Translating gives CASTKRGRNEQFF.

This clonotype was detected only a few times. This chain uses TRBV28 with TRBJ1-6; D gene unclear. The germline CDR1 and CDR2 sequences are MDHEN and SYDVKM. V lost 4 bases to trimming and J lost 0 bases, with 13 bases between them. CDR3 length: 17 residues. The CDR3 here is CASSSPLQSSYNSPLHF. The CDR3 region has the DNA TGTGCCAGCAGTTCACCGCTCCAGAGCTCCTATAATTCACCCCTCCACTTT. The whole variable domain, filled in from reference TRBV28 and TRBJ1-6, reads DVKVTQSSRYLVKRTGEKVFLECVQDMDHENMFWYRQDPGLGLRLIYFSYDVKMKEKGDIPEGYSVSREKKERFSLILESASTNQTSMYLCASSSPLQSSYNSPLHFGNGTRLTVT.